The next 9 T cell receptor beta chains were all read from a single sample in a study of blood T cell repertoires in COVID-19. Some clones are missing from TCRdb's copy, which holds only in-frame ones; the method was immunoSEQ multiplex PCR. Of a few hundred thousand clones listed, 86% are singletons. Sample: PBMCs or T cells enriched from blood (not recorded which). The receptors were gathered from a woman in her thirties or forties with acute COVID-19.

V gene TRBV4-2 combines with J gene TRBJ2-5; tentative D call: TRBD2 (5 bases). V dropped 0 bases and J dropped 4 bases, with 12 bases sitting between them. The V gene's germline CDR1 is LGHNA and CDR2 YNFKEQ. There are 15 residues in the CDR3. CDR3: CASSQDRTRGETQYF. Here the CDR3 DNA reads TGTGCCAGCAGCCAAGATCGGACCCGGGGAGAGACCCAGTACTTC.

This clone was counted once. The rearrangement uses TRBV9 and TRBJ2-1; D unresolved. V was pared by 0 bases and J by 6 bases, with 10 bases between. The length of the CDR3 is 14 residues. CDR1 and CDR2 from the germline V gene are SGDLS and YYNGEE. The CDR3 spells CASSVDSRFNEQFF. In DNA, the CDR3 is TGTGCCAGCAGCGTAGATTCCAGGTTCAATGAGCAGTTCTTC.

V is TRBV18 and J is TRBJ1-2; 7 bases are shared with TRBD1. Germline CDR1 reads KGHSH; CDR2 reads LQKENI. V was clipped by 1 base and J by 2 bases; unmatched bases: 7. This CDR3 comprises 16 residues. The chain's CDR3 is CASSPLSTGANYGYTF. The CDR3 region has the DNA TGTGCCAGCTCACCACTTTCAACAGGGGCCAACTATGGCTACACCTTC.

This chain links TRBV5-6 with TRBJ2-3; D is undetermined. Trimming pared 4 bases from V and 5 bases from J, leaving 11 bases between. This CDR3 region has 13 residues. Germline V CDR1 and CDR2: SGHDT, YYEEEE. CDR3 in DNA: TGTGCCAGCAGCGTACCCACGGGAGATACGCAGTATTTT. Translation gives CASSVPTGDTQYF.

V gene TRBV3-1 (or the pseudogene TRBV3-2) combines with J gene TRBJ2-3; TRBD2 agrees at 7 bases. The germline V gene encodes CDR1 LGHDT and CDR2 YNNKEL (reference sequence). V trimming: 4 bases; J trimming: 3 bases; junction bases outside the gene matches: 13. The CDR3 contains 17 residues. CDR3 sequence: CASSPPISGSRTDTQYF. The CDR3 DNA reads as TGTGCCAGCAGCCCCCCAATTAGCGGGTCGAGAACAGATACGCAGTATTTT.

The chain couples TRBV19 to TRBJ2-5; perhaps TRBD2 as D (5 bases). CDR1 is LNHDA and CDR2 is SQIVND in the germline V gene (reference sequence). The CDR3 is 15 amino acids. V dropped 3 bases and J dropped 5 bases, with 16 bases sitting between them. For the CDR3, the DNA is TGTGCCAGTAGTATCAGTCTAGCTCTTTTGGAGACCCAGTACTTC. Its protein product is CASSISLALLETQYF.

Notes on this clone: The same CDR3 also results from other DNA sequences found in this sample. The V gene is TRBV5-4, the J gene TRBJ1-3, with 7 bases matching TRBD1. The CDR3 is 15 amino acids. V lost 4 bases and J lost 0; bases outside the gene matches: 4. Germline lookup yields CDR1 SGHNT and CDR2 YYREEE (reference sequence). The CDR3 DNA follows: TGTGCCAGCAGCCCGGGACAGAACTCTGGAAACACCATATATTTT. Translation: CASSPGQNSGNTIYF.

The J gene is TRBJ1-1, the V gene TRBV28; perhaps TRBD1 as D (5 bases). The CDR3 spans 14 residues. The germline V gene has CDR1 MDHEN and CDR2 SYDVKM. V was cut by 3 bases and J by 1 base, with 9 bases left in between. This CDR3 reads CASSFPDRNTEAFF. The CDR3 DNA reads as TGTGCCAGCAGTTTCCCCGACAGGAACACTGAAGCTTTCTTT.

The table lists this clone with a count of one. V usage is TRBV6-5 and J usage is TRBJ1-2, with 7 bases identical to TRBD1. CDR3 length: 15 amino acids. The germline V gene encodes CDR1 MNHEY and CDR2 SVGAGI. J was trimmed by 5 bases and V by 6 bases; bases with no gene match: 12. This CDR3 is CASRGTGDRVYGYTF. The CDR3 DNA reads as TGTGCCAGCAGGGGTACAGGGGACCGGGTGTATGGCTACACCTTC.